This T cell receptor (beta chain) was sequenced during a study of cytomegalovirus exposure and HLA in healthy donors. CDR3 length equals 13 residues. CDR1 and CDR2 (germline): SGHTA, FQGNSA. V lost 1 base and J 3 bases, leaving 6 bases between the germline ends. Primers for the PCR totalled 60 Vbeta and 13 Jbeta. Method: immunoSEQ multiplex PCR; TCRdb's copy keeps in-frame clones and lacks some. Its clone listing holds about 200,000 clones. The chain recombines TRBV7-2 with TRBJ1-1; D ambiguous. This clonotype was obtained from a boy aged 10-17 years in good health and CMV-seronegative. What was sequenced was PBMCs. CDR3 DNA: TGTGCCAGCAGCTTAGAAGAGTACACTGAAGCTTTCTTT. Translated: CASSLEEYTEAFF.